This is a list of T cell receptor beta chains from one sample in a study of siplizumab effects on memory and regulatory T cells. Libraries were prepared by immunoSEQ multiplex PCR; TCRdb keeps only in-frame clonotypes and omits some of them. The repertoire holds fewer than 100,000 clones, with approximately 95% as singletons. The source material was non-Treg CD4+ T cells sorted from blood. These receptors all come from a human donor in good health. Both conserved end residues are part of each CDR3. The D gene is left open where the match is weak. Expanded clones are given a class, and other clones once, few, many or no size at all.

V	size	D	J	CDR3	DNA
TRBV30	NA	NA	TRBJ1-2	CAWSLTGTHGYTF	TGTGCCTGGAGCCTGACCGGGACCCATGGCTACACCTTC
TRBV2	NA	TRBD1	TRBJ2-7	CASSPKGGQTYEQYF	TGTGCCAGCAGCCCCAAAGGGGGACAGACATACGAGCAGTACTTC
TRBV19	NA	NA	TRBJ2-6	CASSESRGSNVLTF	TGTGCCAGTAGTGAAAGCCGGGGGAGCAACGTCCTGACTTTC
TRBV11-2	NA	NA	TRBJ1-1	CASSLLEYTEAFF	TGTGCCAGCAGCCTACTCGAGTACACTGAAGCTTTCTTT
TRBV7-6	NA	TRBD2	TRBJ2-1	CASSYQLAGSNEQFF	TGTGCCAGCAGCTACCAACTAGCGGGGAGCAATGAGCAGTTCTTC
TRBV9	NA	NA	TRBJ1-3	CASSASGTDGNTIYF	TGTGCCAGCAGTGCCAGTGGGACCGATGGAAACACCATATATTTT
TRBV25-1	NA	NA	TRBJ1-6	CASGDFYNSPLHF	TGTGCCAGCGGGGACTTTTATAATTCACCCCTCCACTTT
TRBV15	NA	NA	TRBJ2-7	CATSRRGYEQYF	TGTGCCACCAGCAGGAGGGGGTACGAGCAGTACTTC
TRBV19	NA	TRBD1	TRBJ1-2	CASTPGDRVYGYTF	TGTGCCAGTACCCCAGGGGACAGGGTGTATGGCTACACCTTC
TRBV4-3	NA	TRBD2	TRBJ2-5	CASSHLGTSGSLSETQYF	TGCGCCAGCAGCCACCTCGGGACTAGCGGGAGTCTTTCGGAGACCCAGTACTTC
TRBV5-1	NA	TRBD1	TRBJ1-5	CASPGTDSNQPQHF	TGCGCCAGCCCCGGGACAGATAGCAATCAGCCCCAGCATTTT
TRBV10-3	NA	NA	TRBJ2-2	CAITAVPDTGELFF	TGTGCCATCACCGCGGTTCCGGACACCGGGGAGCTGTTTTTT
TRBV18	NA	TRBD2	TRBJ2-7	CASSPLAGGLAGTYEQYF	TGTGCCAGCTCACCCCTCGCAGGGGGACTAGCGGGTACCTACGAGCAGTACTTC
TRBV11-2	few	NA	TRBJ2-5	CASSLERGARETQYF	TGTGCCAGCAGCTTAGAACGCGGGGCTCGGGAGACCCAGTACTTC
TRBV9	NA	NA	TRBJ1-4	CASKHESPGLLRLGGRWEKLFF	TGTGCCAGCAAGCACGAAAGCCCAGGGTTGCTCCGTCTTGGGGGTCGCTGGGAAAAACTGTTTTTT
TRBV5-4	NA	NA	TRBJ2-5	CASGLVTAGETQYF	TGTGCCAGCGGTTTGGTTACAGCGGGAGAGACCCAGTACTTC
TRBV25-1	NA	NA	TRBJ1-6	CASRGPSSPLHF	TGTGCCAGCAGGGGACCTTCCTCACCCCTCCACTTT
TRBV6-5	NA	NA	TRBJ1-1	CASSYRVNTEAFF	TGTGCCAGCAGTTACAGGGTGAACACTGAAGCTTTCTTT
TRBV9	NA	TRBD1	TRBJ2-7	CASSPGTGSYEQYF	TGTGCCAGCAGCCCTGGGACAGGTTCCTACGAGCAGTACTTC
TRBV5-1	NA	NA	TRBJ1-1	CASSLGQRGAEAFF	TGCGCCAGCAGCTTGGGCCAGCGTGGAGCTGAAGCTTTCTTT
TRBV2	NA	NA	TRBJ2-3	CASSRAGGFTDTQYF	TGTGCCAGCAGTCGGGCGGGCGGATTCACAGATACGCAGTATTTT
TRBV5-1	few	TRBD1	TRBJ1-2	CASSSGQGIGYGYTF	TGCGCCAGCAGCTCCGGACAGGGTATTGGCTATGGCTACACCTTC
TRBV18	NA	NA	TRBJ2-1	CASSPPNGKSSYNEQFF	TGTGCCAGCTCACCACCGAACGGGAAGAGCTCCTACAATGAGCAGTTCTTC
TRBV5-1	NA	NA	TRBJ1-6	CASSLAGQTDNSPLHF	TGCGCCAGCAGCTTGGCCGGGCAGACTGATAATTCACCCCTCCACTTT
TRBV7-3	once	TRBD2	TRBJ2-5	CASSPGLADEETQYF	TGTGCCAGCAGCCCGGGACTAGCGGATGAAGAGACCCAGTACTTC
TRBV11-2	NA	NA	TRBJ2-3	CASSLTREPDTQYF	TGTGCCAGCAGCTTAACGAGGGAGCCAGATACGCAGTATTTT
TRBV18	NA	NA	TRBJ1-5	CASSPVGDQPQHF	TGTGCCAGCTCACCGGTGGGGGATCAGCCCCAGCATTTT
TRBV4-2	NA	NA	TRBJ2-3	CASSQDKIQGRYTQYF	TGTGCCAGCAGCCAAGACAAAATTCAGGGACGATATACGCAGTATTTT
TRBV7-2	NA	TRBD2	TRBJ2-7	CASSFRLADSYEQYF	TGTGCCAGCAGCTTTAGACTAGCGGACTCCTACGAGCAGTACTTC
TRBV5-5	NA	TRBD1	TRBJ2-1	CASSFRGQGKYNEQFF	TGTGCCAGCAGCTTCCGAGGACAGGGGAAGTACAATGAGCAGTTCTTC
TRBV4-1	NA	TRBD2	TRBJ2-7	CASSQGGLVAGTGEQYF	TGCGCCAGCAGCCAAGGTGGATTGGTAGCGGGGACGGGCGAGCAGTACTTC
TRBV19	NA	TRBD1	TRBJ1-1	CASSPWTGDEAFF	TGTGCCAGTAGTCCCTGGACAGGGGATGAAGCTTTCTTT
TRBV6-1	once	NA	TRBJ1-4	CASRLTTNEKLFF	TGTGCCAGCAGACTTACAACTAATGAAAAACTGTTTTTT
TRBV5-1	NA	TRBD2	TRBJ2-5	CASRNRGGKATQYF	TGCGCCAGCCGCAACCGGGGGGGTAAGGCGACCCAGTACTTC
TRBV19	NA	TRBD1	TRBJ1-1	CASSLQPTGRTEAFF	TGTGCCAGTAGCCTCCAACCGACAGGGCGCACTGAAGCTTTCTTT
TRBV30	NA	TRBD2	TRBJ2-3	CAWSRLAHHTDTQYF	TGTGCCTGGAGCCGACTAGCGCACCACACAGATACGCAGTATTTT
TRBV18	NA	NA	TRBJ2-7	CASSPQAGAQYEQYF	TGTGCCAGCTCACCACAGGCAGGGGCCCAATACGAGCAGTACTTC
TRBV4-1	once	NA	TRBJ1-2	CASSQEGGRNYGYTF	TGCGCCAGCAGCCAAGAGGGGGGTCGAAATTATGGCTACACCTTC